A single sample gave rise to the 27 T cell receptor beta chains below, sequenced in a study of blood T cell repertoires in COVID-19. The repertoire was sequenced with immunoSEQ multiplex PCR; TCRdb's copy has only in-frame clones and lacks some. The profile shows about 160,000 clones, roughly 85% of them singletons. The sample consisted of peripheral blood. All receptors derive from a human donor with acute or convalescent COVID-19. The donor label of this sample is uncertain.

The gene calls are TRBV11-2 and TRBJ1-5; unclear D gene. The ends were cut back, 1 base at V and 4 bases at J, with 8 bases in the middle. The length of the CDR3 is 14 residues. Germline V gene sequence: CDR1 SGHAT, CDR2 FQNNGV. The CDR3 protein is CASSLASQNQPQHF. The CDR3 bases are TGTGCCAGCAGCTTAGCCAGTCAAAATCAGCCCCAGCATTTT.

The chain joins TRBV11-3 to TRBJ2-1, with 7 positions matching TRBD2. Per germline, CDR1 SGHNT and CDR2 YENEEA. The junction had 11 bases not matched to a gene; V was cut back by 4 bases and J by 5 bases. This CDR3 spans 16 amino acids. CDR3 residues: CASSSRGGTKHNEQFF. For the CDR3, the DNA is TGTGCCAGCAGCTCCCGGGGAGGGACGAAGCACAATGAGCAGTTCTTC.

The rearrangement links TRBV6-2 or TRBV6-3 to TRBJ1-5; D gene uncertain. This CDR3 spans 14 amino acids. V was shortened by 0 bases and J by 4 bases, with 7 bases between the two germline ends. Per the germline V gene, CDR1 is MNHEY and CDR2 is SVGEGT. This chain's CDR3 is CASSYSRGNQPQHF. Written as DNA, the CDR3 is TGTGCCAGCAGTTACTCGCGAGGGAATCAGCCCCAGCATTTT.

V usage is TRBV29-1 and J usage is TRBJ2-1, with a weak D call TRBD1 (6 bases). The germline V and J ends were trimmed by 6 bases and 2 bases, with 11 bases remaining between them. The CDR3 length is 13 residues. Germline V gives CDR1 SQVTM, CDR2 ANQGSEA. DNA of the CDR3: TGCAGCGTCGACAGGCACCCCTACAATGAGCAGTTCTTC. Amino acid sequence: CSVDRHPYNEQFF.

The chain carries TRBV2 and TRBJ2-1; 8 bases map to TRBD2. The CDR3 loop spans 15 amino acids. From germline, CDR1 is SNHLY and CDR2 FYNNEI. V trimming: 5 bases; J trimming: 7 bases; junction bases outside the gene matches: 10. CDR3 DNA sequence: TGTGCCAGCAGTTATGACCCGGGAGGGGTTAATGAGCAGTTCTTC. It codes for CASSYDPGGVNEQFF.

The J gene is TRBJ1-6, the V gene TRBV28; 7 nucleotides line up with TRBD1. The CDR3 consists of 15 residues. Germline CDR1 is MDHEN and CDR2 is SYDVKM. The J segment lost 4 bases and the V segment lost 5 bases, leaving 5 bases of the junction unmatched. The CDR3 nucleotides are TGTGCCAGCAGTCCTCCGGGACAGTATAATTCACCCCTCCACTTT. The encoded protein is CASSPPGQYNSPLHF.

The chain joins TRBV19 to TRBJ1-2; TRBD1 agrees at 9 bases. V trimming: 2 bases; J trimming: 6 bases; junction bases outside the gene matches: 4. Germline lookup yields CDR1 LNHDA and CDR2 SQIVND (reference sequence). This CDR3 has 14 amino acids. The CDR3 is CASSIIQGADGYTF. In DNA form, the CDR3 reads TGTGCCAGTAGTATAATACAGGGGGCAGATGGCTACACCTTC. Supplemented by reference TRBV19 and TRBJ1-2, the full variable domain reads DGGITQSPKYLFRKEGQNVTLSCEQNLNHDAMYWYRQDPGQGLRLIYYSQIVNDFQKGDIAEGYSVSREKKESFPLTVTSAQKNPTAFYLCASSIIQGADGYTFGSGTRLTVV.

The rearrangement links TRBV27 to TRBJ1-1; maybe TRBD1 (6 bases). The germline V gene encodes CDR1 MNHEY and CDR2 SMNVEV (reference sequence). The V and J ends lost 7 bases and 3 bases respectively, with 12 bases between them. The CDR3 is made up of 13 amino acids. The CDR3 reads CASKTGSDTEAFF. Here the CDR3 DNA reads TGTGCCAGCAAAACAGGGTCGGACACTGAAGCTTTCTTT.

This clone occurred a few times. The rearrangement uses TRBV28 and TRBJ2-7; D is possibly TRBD2 (6 bases). The CDR3 has 16 residues. V shed 2 bases and J shed 0 bases, with 14 bases lying between them. CDR1 and CDR2 (germline): MDHEN, SYDVKM. The CDR3 region has the DNA TGTGCCAGCAGTTTAAAAGGGAGGCTAAGCTCCTACGAGCAGTACTTC. Protein product: CASSLKGRLSSYEQYF.

Only one count was recorded for this clone. The V call is TRBV28, the J call TRBJ1-5; D is possibly TRBD1 (6 bases). With 5 bases removed from V and 1 base from J, the gap between germline ends came to 18 bases. CDR3 size: 17 residues. Per germline, CDR1 MDHEN and CDR2 SYDVKM. Here the CDR3 DNA reads TGTGCCAGCAGTAGACAGGCAGGAACGCAGAGCAATCAGCCCCAGCATTTT. Encoded protein: CASSRQAGTQSNQPQHF.

The chain combines TRBV5-1 with TRBJ2-3; 7 bases are a match to TRBD1. This CDR3 contains 14 residues. V shed 5 bases and J 1 base; nucleotides not matched to a gene: 4. Per germline, CDR1 SGHRS and CDR2 YFSETQ. CDR3 DNA: TGCGCCAGCAGTCGGGGACAGCGCACAGATACGCAGTATTTT. Its translation is CASSRGQRTDTQYF. Full variable domain (outside the CDR3, taken from reference TRBV5-1 and TRBJ2-3): KAGVTQTPRYLIKTRGQQVTLSCSPISGHRSVSWYQQTPGQGLQFLFEYFSETQRNKGNFPGRFSGRQFSNSRSEMNVSTLELGDSALYLCASSRGQRTDTQYFGPGTRLTVL.

The chain links TRBV6-5 to TRBJ2-7; TRBD2 might be the D (5 bases). Between the trimmed V and J ends, which lost 6 bases and 3 bases, there was a span of 9 bases. In germline, CDR1 is MNHEY, CDR2 SVGAGI. The CDR3 loop spans 12 amino acids. The CDR3 here is CASRTDYYEQYF. In DNA, the CDR3 is TGTGCCAGCAGGACCGACTACTACGAGCAGTACTTC.

The genes are TRBV4-1 and TRBJ1-4; 7 bases agree with TRBD1. Germline CDR1 is MGHRA and CDR2 is YSYEKL. The CDR3 is 13 amino acids. With V trimmed by 6 bases and J by 5 bases, 3 bases remained unmatched. CDR3 DNA: TGCGCCAGCAGGAGGGGGCGAAATGAAAAACTGTTTTTT. The encoded protein is CASRRGRNEKLFF.

CDR3 bases: TGTGCCAGCAGCTTATGGGGAGACAGGGCTACTGAAAAACTGTTTTTT. This sequence encodes CASSLWGDRATEKLFF. The V and J genes are TRBV7-2 and TRBJ1-4; 7 nucleotides align to TRBD1. Germline CDR1 is SGHTA and CDR2 is FQGNSA. The CDR3 runs 16 residues. The V and J ends lost 2 bases and 7 bases, in that order; junction bases with no gene match: 10.

The sample holds one count of this clone. The V and J genes are TRBV9 and TRBJ1-1; D might be TRBD1 (6 bases). Germline-derived CDR1 and CDR2 are SGDLS and YYNGEE. The CDR3 has 15 amino acids. V lost 0 bases and J lost 0, with 9 bases in between. CDR3 nucleotide sequence: TGTGCCAGCAGCGTAGGACAGGTTTTGAACACTGAAGCTTTCTTT. Amino acid sequence: CASSVGQVLNTEAFF.

J is TRBJ1-1 and V is TRBV3-1 (or the pseudogene TRBV3-2); D remains unclear. V was trimmed by 0 bases and J by 0 bases, leaving 14 bases between them. Per germline, CDR1 LGHDT and CDR2 YNNKEL (reference sequence). This CDR3 comprises 17 residues. The CDR3 sequence: CASSQDTESDMNTEAFF. CDR3 DNA sequence: TGTGCCAGCAGCCAAGATACAGAGAGTGACATGAACACTGAAGCTTTCTTT.

The CDR3 spells CASSPGTGRYEQYF. CDR3 bases: TGTGCCAGCAGCCCCGGGACAGGTCGGTACGAGCAGTACTTC. The chain employs TRBV11-2 and TRBJ2-7; 8 positions agree with TRBD1. Trimming took 5 bases from V and 4 from J; bases not matched to a gene: 7. Germline CDR1 and CDR2: SGHAT and FQNNGV. The CDR3 loop spans 14 amino acids.

This clone is a singleton in its sample. This chain connects TRBV5-6 to TRBJ1-4; 9 nucleotides match TRBD1. With V trimmed by 3 bases and J by 7 bases, 10 bases remained unmatched. The germline V gene has CDR1 SGHDT and CDR2 YYEEEE. The CDR3 spans 16 residues. The CDR3 bases are TGTGCCAGCAGCTACACAGGGGGCCCAGGAGGTGAAAAACTGTTTTTT. Its translation is CASSYTGGPGGEKLFF. The whole variable domain, remainder taken from reference TRBV5-6 and TRBJ1-4, is DAGVTQSPTHLIKTRGQQVTLRCSPKSGHDTVSWYQQALGQGPQFIFQYYEEEERQRGNFPDRFSGHQFPNYSSELNVNALLLGDSALYLCASSYTGGPGGEKLFFGSGTQLSVL.

The chain has TRBV6-6 and TRBJ2-7, with D hard to call. Germline assignment: CDR1 MNHNY and CDR2 SVGAGI (reference sequence). The CDR3 is 12 residues long. The V and J ends lost 4 bases and 5 bases respectively, with 9 bases between them. The CDR3 DNA reads as TGTGCCAGCAGTTCTTTAGTGAACGAGCAGTACTTC. Protein sequence: CASSSLVNEQYF.

The chain uses TRBV7-3 and TRBJ1-1; D is possibly TRBD1 (6 bases). Deletions cut 0 bases from V and 10 bases from J, with 6 bases between. Looked up from germline, CDR1 is SGHTA and CDR2 is FQGTGA. The CDR3 extends over 11 amino acids. CDR3 residues: CASSLTRGAFF. The CDR3 DNA reads TGTGCCAGCAGCTTAACCAGGGGAGCTTTCTTT. The entire variable domain, with the rest obtained from reference TRBV7-3 and TRBJ1-1, is as follows: GAGVSQTPSNKVTEKGKYVELRCDPISGHTALYWYRQSLGQGPEFLIYFQGTGAADDSGLPNDRFFAVRPEGSVSTLKIQRTERGDSAVYLCASSLTRGAFFGQGTRLTVV.

This sequence joins TRBV4-1 and TRBJ1-1, with 9 bases aligning to TRBD1. V lost 7 bases to trimming and J lost 5 bases; unmatched junction nucleotides: 8. The CDR3 is 14 residues long. Germline CDR1 is MGHRA and CDR2 is YSYEKL. The DNA of the CDR3 is TGCGCCAGCACCCGACAGGGGGTAGAGACTGAAGCTTTCTTT. Translation: CASTRQGVETEAFF.

J is TRBJ2-1 and V is TRBV19; 11 nucleotides match TRBD1. The CDR3 sequence is 14 residues long. CDR1 is LNHDA, CDR2 SQIVND, per germline (reference sequence). With V trimmed by 7 bases and J by 7 bases, 6 bases remained unmatched. This CDR3 is CASKRDRGVNEQFF. As DNA, the CDR3 is TGTGCCAGTAAGAGGGACAGGGGGGTAAATGAGCAGTTCTTC. The whole variable domain, filled in from reference TRBV19 and TRBJ2-1, reads DGGITQSPKYLFRKEGQNVTLSCEQNLNHDAMYWYRQDPGQGLRLIYYSQIVNDFQKGDIAEGYSVSREKKESFPLTVTSAQKNPTAFYLCASKRDRGVNEQFFGPGTRLTVL.

The rearrangement uses TRBV7-3 and TRBJ2-1; 8 bases map to TRBD1. The CDR3 loop spans 17 amino acids. V lost 4 bases and J lost 5; bases outside the gene matches: 13. Germline V gene lookup returns CDR1 SGHTA and CDR2 FQGTGA. The CDR3 protein is CASSSKGGGQVNNEQFF. The DNA for the CDR3 is TGTGCCAGCAGCTCAAAGGGTGGGGGACAGGTAAACAATGAGCAGTTCTTC.

This clone was seen only once. V gene TRBV18 combines with J gene TRBJ1-6; TRBD1 aligns across 9 bases. Trimming at V came to 3 bases and at J to 9 bases, leaving 6 bases not matched to a gene. The CDR3 is 15 residues long. The germline CDR1 and CDR2 sequences are KGHSH and LQKENI. The CDR3: CASSPPGQGSSPLHF. The CDR3 DNA follows: TGTGCCAGCTCACCCCCGGGACAGGGTAGTTCACCCCTCCACTTT.

The chain has TRBV4-1 and TRBJ1-2; TRBD1 aligns across 7 bases. CDR3 length: 15 amino acids. V was clipped by 1 base and J by 2 bases; unmatched bases: 4. CDR1 MGHRA and CDR2 YSYEKL come from the germline V gene. The CDR3 DNA reads as TGCGCCAGCAGCCAAGTCCAACAGGGGAACTATGGCTACACCTTC. This gives the protein CASSQVQQGNYGYTF.

This chain links TRBV7-2 with TRBJ1-5, with 7 bases that match TRBD1. J lost 5 bases, V lost 3 bases, and 4 bases had no gene match. In germline, CDR1 is SGHTA, CDR2 FQGNSA. This CDR3 region has 14 residues. The CDR3 region has the DNA TGTGCCAGCAGCTTCCGACAGGGTGATCAGCCCCAGCATTTT. The encoded protein is CASSFRQGDQPQHF.

V and J are TRBV15 and TRBJ1-1; D call uncertain. From germline, CDR1 is LNHNV and CDR2 YYDKDF (reference sequence). V was clipped by 9 bases and J by 1 base, with 12 bases between them. The CDR3 totals 13 residues. For the CDR3, the DNA is TGTGCCACTCGCAGTACAGAGAACACTGAAGCTTTCTTT. Its protein product is CATRSTENTEAFF.